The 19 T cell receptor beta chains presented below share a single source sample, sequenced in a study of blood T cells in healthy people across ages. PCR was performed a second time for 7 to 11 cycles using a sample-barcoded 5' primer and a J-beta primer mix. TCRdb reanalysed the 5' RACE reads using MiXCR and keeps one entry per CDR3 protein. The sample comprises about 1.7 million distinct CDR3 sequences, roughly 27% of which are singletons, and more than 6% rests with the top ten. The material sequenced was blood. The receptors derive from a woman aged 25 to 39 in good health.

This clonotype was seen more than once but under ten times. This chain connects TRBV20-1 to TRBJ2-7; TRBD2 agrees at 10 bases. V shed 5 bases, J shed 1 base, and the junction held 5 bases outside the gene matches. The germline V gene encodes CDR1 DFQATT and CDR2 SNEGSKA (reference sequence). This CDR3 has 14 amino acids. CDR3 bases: TGCAGTGCTGAGCAGCGGGAGGGGTCCTACGAGCAGTACTTC. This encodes CSAEQREGSYEQYF.

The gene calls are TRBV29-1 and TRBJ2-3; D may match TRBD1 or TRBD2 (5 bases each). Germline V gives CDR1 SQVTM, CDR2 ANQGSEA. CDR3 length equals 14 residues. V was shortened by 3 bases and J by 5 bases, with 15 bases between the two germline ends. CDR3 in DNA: TGCAGCGTTGAGGGGGAGTTTGTTGGAGATACGCAGTATTTT. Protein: CSVEGEFVGDTQYF.

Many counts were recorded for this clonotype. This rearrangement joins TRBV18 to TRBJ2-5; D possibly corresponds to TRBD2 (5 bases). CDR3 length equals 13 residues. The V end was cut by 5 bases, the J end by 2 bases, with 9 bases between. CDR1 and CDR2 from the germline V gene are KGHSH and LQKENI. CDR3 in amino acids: CASSTSGQETQYF. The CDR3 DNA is TGTGCCAGCTCAACTAGTGGTCAAGAGACCCAGTACTTC.

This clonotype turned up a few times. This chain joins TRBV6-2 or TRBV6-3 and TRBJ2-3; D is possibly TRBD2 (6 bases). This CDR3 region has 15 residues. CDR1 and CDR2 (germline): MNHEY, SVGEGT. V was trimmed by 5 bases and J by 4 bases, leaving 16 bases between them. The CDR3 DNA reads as TGTGCCAGCAGTCGGGCTGGGACTTTGGCAGATACGCAGTATTTT. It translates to CASSRAGTLADTQYF.

This chain's CDR3 is CASSQPTGELFF. CDR3 nucleotides: TGTGCCAGCAGCCAACCTACCGGGGAGCTGTTTTTT. The gene calls are TRBV7-3 and TRBJ2-2, with D hard to call. The CDR3 consists of 12 residues. The V end lost 5 bases, the J end lost 5 bases, and 6 bases lay between the germline ends. Per germline, CDR1 SGHTA and CDR2 FQGTGA.

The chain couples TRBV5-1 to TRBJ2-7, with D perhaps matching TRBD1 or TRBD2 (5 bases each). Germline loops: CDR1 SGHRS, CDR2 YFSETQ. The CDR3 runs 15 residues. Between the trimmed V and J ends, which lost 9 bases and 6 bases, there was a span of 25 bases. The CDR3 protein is CATMSGPDLPGEQYF. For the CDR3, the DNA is TGCGCCACCATGTCGGGACCCGATTTGCCCGGCGAGCAGTACTTC.

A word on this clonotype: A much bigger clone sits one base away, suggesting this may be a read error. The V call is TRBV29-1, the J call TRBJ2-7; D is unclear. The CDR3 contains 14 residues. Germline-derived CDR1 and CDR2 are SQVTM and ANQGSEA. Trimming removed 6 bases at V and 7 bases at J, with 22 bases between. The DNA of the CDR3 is TGCAGCGTCGCTCCCTCCCAGGCCCTCGTTGAGCAGTACTTC. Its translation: CSVAPSQALVEQYF.

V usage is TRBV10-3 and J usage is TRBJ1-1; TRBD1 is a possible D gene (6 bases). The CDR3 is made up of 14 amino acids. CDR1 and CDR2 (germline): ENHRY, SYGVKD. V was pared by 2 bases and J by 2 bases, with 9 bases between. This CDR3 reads CAISEVTGNTEAFF. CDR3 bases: TGTGCCATCAGTGAGGTGACAGGAAACACTGAAGCTTTCTTT.

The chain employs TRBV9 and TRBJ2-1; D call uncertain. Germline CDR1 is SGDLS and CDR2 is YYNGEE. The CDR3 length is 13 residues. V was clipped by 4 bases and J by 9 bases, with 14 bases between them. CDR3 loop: CASSPIPTSEQFF. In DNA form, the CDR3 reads TGTGCCAGCAGCCCGATCCCGACAAGTGAGCAGTTCTTC.

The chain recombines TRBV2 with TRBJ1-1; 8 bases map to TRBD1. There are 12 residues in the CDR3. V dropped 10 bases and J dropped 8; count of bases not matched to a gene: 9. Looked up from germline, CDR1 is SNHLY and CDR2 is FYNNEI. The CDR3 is CATREDRAEAFF. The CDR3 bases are TGTGCCACCCGAGAGGACAGGGCAGAAGCTTTCTTT.

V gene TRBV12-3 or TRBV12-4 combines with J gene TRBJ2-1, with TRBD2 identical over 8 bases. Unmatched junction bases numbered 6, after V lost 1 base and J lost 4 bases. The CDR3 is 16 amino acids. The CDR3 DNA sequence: TGTGCCAGCAGTTTAGGGGGTAGCGGGGCATACAATGAGCAGTTCTTC. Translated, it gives CASSLGGSGAYNEQFF.

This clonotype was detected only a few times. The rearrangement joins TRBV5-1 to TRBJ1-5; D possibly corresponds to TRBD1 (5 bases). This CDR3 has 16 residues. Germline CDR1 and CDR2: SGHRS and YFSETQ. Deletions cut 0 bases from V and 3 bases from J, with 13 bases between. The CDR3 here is CASSLGFGGNNQPQHF. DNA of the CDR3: TGCGCCAGCAGCTTGGGCTTTGGGGGGAACAATCAGCCCCAGCATTTT.

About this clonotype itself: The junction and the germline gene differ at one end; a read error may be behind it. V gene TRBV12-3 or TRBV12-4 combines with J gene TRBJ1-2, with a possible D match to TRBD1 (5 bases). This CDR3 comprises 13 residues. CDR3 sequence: CTSSLLGAPGYTF. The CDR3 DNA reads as TGTACCAGCAGTTTACTCGGGGCCCCGGGCTACACCTTC.

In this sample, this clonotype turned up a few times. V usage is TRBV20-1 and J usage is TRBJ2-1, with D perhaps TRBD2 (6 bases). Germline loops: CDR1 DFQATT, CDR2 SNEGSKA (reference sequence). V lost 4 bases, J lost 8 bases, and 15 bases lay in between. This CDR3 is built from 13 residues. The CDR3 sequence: CSAMRLGGDEQFF. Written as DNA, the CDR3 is TGCAGTGCTATGCGACTAGGAGGGGATGAGCAGTTCTTC.

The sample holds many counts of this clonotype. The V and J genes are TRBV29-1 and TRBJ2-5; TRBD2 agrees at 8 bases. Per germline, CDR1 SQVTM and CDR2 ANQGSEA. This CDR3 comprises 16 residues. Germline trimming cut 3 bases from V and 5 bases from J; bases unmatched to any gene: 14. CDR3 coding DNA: TGCAGCGTTGAGGGTACGAGCGGGGGCCTCCTGGAGACCCAGTACTTC. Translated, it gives CSVEGTSGGLLETQYF.

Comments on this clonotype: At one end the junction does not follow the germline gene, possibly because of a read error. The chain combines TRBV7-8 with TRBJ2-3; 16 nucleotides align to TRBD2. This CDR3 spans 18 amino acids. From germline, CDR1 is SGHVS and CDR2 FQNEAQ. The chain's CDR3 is CASSSPGLAGGYTDAQYF. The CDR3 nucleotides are TGTGCCAGCAGCTCCCCGGGACTAGCGGGGGGGTACACAGATGCGCAGTATTTT.

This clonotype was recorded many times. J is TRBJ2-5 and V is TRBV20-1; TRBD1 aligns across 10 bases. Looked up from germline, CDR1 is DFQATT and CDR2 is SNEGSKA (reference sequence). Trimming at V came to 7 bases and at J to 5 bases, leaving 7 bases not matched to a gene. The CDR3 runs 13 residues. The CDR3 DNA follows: TGCAGTGTTCGACAGGGGGCAGTGGAGACCCAGTACTTC. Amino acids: CSVRQGAVETQYF.

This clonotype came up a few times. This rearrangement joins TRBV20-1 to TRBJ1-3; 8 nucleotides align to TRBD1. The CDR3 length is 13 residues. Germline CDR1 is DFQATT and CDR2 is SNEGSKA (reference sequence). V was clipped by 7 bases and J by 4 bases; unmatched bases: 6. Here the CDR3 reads CSVQDREGNTIYF. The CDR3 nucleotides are TGCAGTGTCCAGGACAGGGAAGGAAACACCATATATTTT.

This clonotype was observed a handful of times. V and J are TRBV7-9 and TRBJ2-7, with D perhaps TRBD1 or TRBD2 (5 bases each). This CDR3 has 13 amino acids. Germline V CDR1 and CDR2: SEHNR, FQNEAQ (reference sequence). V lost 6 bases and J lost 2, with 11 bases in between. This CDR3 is CASREGRAYEQYF. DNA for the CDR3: TGTGCCAGCAGAGAGGGCAGGGCCTACGAGCAGTACTTC.